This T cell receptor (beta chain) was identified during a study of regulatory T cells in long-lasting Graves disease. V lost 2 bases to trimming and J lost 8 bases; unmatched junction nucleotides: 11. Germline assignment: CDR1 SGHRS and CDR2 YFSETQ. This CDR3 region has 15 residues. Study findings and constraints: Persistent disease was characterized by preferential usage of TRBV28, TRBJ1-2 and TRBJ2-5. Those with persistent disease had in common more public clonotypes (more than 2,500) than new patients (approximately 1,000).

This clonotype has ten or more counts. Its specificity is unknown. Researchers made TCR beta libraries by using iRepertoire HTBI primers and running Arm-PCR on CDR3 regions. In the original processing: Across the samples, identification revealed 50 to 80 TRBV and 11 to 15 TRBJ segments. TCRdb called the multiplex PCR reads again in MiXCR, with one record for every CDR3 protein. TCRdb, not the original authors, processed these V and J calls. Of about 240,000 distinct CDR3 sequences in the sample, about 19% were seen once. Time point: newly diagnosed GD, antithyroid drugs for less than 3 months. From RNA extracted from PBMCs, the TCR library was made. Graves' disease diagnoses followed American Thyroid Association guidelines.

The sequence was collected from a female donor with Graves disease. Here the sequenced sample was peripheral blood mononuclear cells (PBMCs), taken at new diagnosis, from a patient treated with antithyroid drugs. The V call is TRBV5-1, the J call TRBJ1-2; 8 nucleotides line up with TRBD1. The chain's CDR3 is CASSLQTGTGGGYTF. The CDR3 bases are TGCGCCAGCAGCTTACAAACCGGGACAGGCGGCGGCTACACCTTC.